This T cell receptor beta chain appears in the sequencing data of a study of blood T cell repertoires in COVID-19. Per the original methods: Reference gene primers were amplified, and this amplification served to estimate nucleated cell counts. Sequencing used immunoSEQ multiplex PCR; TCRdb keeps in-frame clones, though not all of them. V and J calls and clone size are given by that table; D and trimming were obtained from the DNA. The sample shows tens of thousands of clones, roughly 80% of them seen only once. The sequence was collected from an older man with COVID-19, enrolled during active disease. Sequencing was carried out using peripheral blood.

CDR3 residues: CASRDRGGGELFF. The CDR3, as DNA: TGTGCCAGCAGAGATAGGGGAGGTGGGGAGCTGTTTTTT. V gene TRBV5-4 combines with J gene TRBJ2-2; tentatively, D is TRBD2 (6 bases). The V and J ends lost 5 bases and 8 bases respectively, with 13 bases between them. Germline CDR1 SGHNT, CDR2 YYREEE (reference sequence). The CDR3 sequence is 13 residues long.